This TCR beta chain appears in the sequencing data of a study of T-cell memory formation after mild COVID-19. Barcoded TCR alpha and TCR beta cDNA libraries with UMIs came from 5'RACE using constant-segment primers. TCRdb fed the 5' RACE reads into MiXCR, producing one record per CDR3 protein. The table shows 250,000 or so distinct CDR3 sequences, with about a sixth occurring only once. General observations from the study: Detection of some responders pre-infection suggested pre-existing cross-reactive memory T cells participated. For contracting clones, CD4+ ones sat mainly in CM and EM, CD8+ in EMRA. Among clones peaking at day 37 in the second wave, SARS-CoV-2 specificity remained unconfirmed.

This clonotype has more than one count but fewer than ten. Its specificity is unknown. Source material: PBMCs or a T cell subset sorted from them (not recorded which). This clonotype was obtained from a man between 18 and 35 years old who had mild COVID-19 (a few samples of this study predate the infection). Cell type and time point are not known.

The CDR3 loop reads CSAPINLVTEAFF. CDR3 DNA sequence: TGCAGTGCTCCAATAAACTTGGTCACTGAAGCTTTCTTT. The chain carries TRBV20-1 and TRBJ1-1; D remains unclear. This CDR3 has 13 residues. V was trimmed by 5 bases and J by 4 bases, leaving 14 bases between them. Germline lookup yields CDR1 DFQATT and CDR2 SNEGSKA (reference sequence).